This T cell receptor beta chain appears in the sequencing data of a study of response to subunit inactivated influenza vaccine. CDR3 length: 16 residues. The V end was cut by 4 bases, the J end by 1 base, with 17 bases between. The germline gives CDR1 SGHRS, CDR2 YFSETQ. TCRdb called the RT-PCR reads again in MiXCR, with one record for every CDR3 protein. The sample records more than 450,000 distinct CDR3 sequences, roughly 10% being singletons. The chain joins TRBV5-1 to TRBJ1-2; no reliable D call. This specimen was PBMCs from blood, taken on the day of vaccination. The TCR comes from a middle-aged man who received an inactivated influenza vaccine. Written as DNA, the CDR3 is TGCGCCAGCAGCAACCTGGCCGAGAGGCATAACTATGGCTACACCTTC. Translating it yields CASSNLAERHNYGYTF.